This TCR beta chain was recovered during a study of OX40 agonist ivuxolimab in advanced cancers. The wider study: Allowance was made for prior anti-PD-1, anti-PD-L1 or anti-CTLA-4 therapy, and 40% had some.

CDR1 and CDR2 from the germline V gene are SEHNR and FQNEAQ (reference sequence). This CDR3 is built from 15 residues. The trim removed 7 bases at V and 4 bases at J, leaving 9 bases unmatched. The assay was immunoSEQ multiplex PCR, and TCRdb's table has in-frame clones only and misses some. Counted here are around 37,000 clones, around four fifths occurring once; the ten biggest clones make up less than 25%. The sample consisted of CD4+ or CD8+ T cells sorted from blood, taken in a trial of the OX40 agonist ivuxolimab. This TCR was sampled from an adult with an advanced solid tumor such as melanoma, head and neck, liver or kidney cancer. The rearrangement joins TRBV7-9 to TRBJ1-5; 8 bases map to TRBD1. CDR3: CASTKSGGSNQPQHF. CDR3 in DNA: TGTGCCAGCACCAAATCAGGGGGCTCAAATCAGCCCCAGCATTTT.